The clone carrying this T cell receptor (beta chain) occurred many times. Its antigen is not known. RNA transcripts served as the template for amplifying TCR beta CDR3 regions. With the HTBI primer set, the TCR CDR3 went through a first round of RT-PCR. TCRdb processed the multiplex PCR reads anew with MiXCR; each CDR3 protein has one entry. The profile shows under 450,000 distinct CDR3 sequences, approximately 17% of them singletons. Based on clinical symptoms, serum thyroxine and TRAb, thyroid ultrasound and orbital computed tomography, diagnoses were reached. Blood from later-ophthalmopathy patients was taken at first hyperthyroidism diagnosis. This sample is drawn from a study of T cells in Graves' hyperthyroidism and ophthalmopathy. General study results and limits: Within blood appeared most thyroid clonotypes that had expanded above 0.001.

The CDR3 loop spans 16 amino acids. The germline V gene has CDR1 MGHDK and CDR2 SYGVNS. V was clipped by 3 bases and J by 0 bases, with 13 bases between them. The material sequenced was blood. The rearrangement joins TRBV25-1 to TRBJ2-3; D may be TRBD1 or TRBD2 (5 bases each). The sequence was obtained from a woman between 25 and 40 years old with Graves' hyperthyroidism that later progressed to Graves' ophthalmopathy. The CDR3 reads CASSDGDGRSTDTQYF. The CDR3 DNA follows: TGTGCCAGCAGTGATGGGGACGGGCGAAGCACAGATACGCAGTATTTT.